This paragraph reports one TCR beta chain. The antigen is not known. This specimen comes from a study of regulatory T cells in long-lasting Graves disease. Arm-PCR of CDR3 regions and iRepertoire HTBI primers were the basis on which TCR beta libraries were built. TCRdb reprocessed the multiplex PCR reads with MiXCR, giving one entry per CDR3 protein. The sample yields roughly 490,000 distinct CDR3 sequences, less than 25% seen once. V trimming: 0 bases; J trimming: 7 bases; junction bases outside the gene matches: 4. This CDR3 region has 13 residues. The germline V gene has CDR1 DFQATT and CDR2 SNEGSKA (reference sequence). Study-wide results and caveats: Persistent cases favored TRBV28, TRBJ1-2 and TRBJ2-5. Those with persistent disease had in common more public clonotypes (2,741) than new patients (about 970).

Sample time point: persistent/refractory GD, antithyroid drugs over 5 years with positive TRAb. RNA extracted from PBMCs served as the sequencing template. The guidelines of the American Thyroid Association were the basis for diagnosing Graves' disease. The chain combines TRBV20-1 with TRBJ1-2, with TRBD1 identical over 8 bases. The receptor's source is a female donor with Graves disease. Sequenced material: peripheral blood mononuclear cells (PBMCs), taken when the disease was refractory, from a patient treated with antithyroid drugs. CDR3 sequence reads: CSARETGEAGYTF. The DNA of the CDR3 is TGCAGTGCTAGAGAGACAGGGGAAGCTGGCTACACCTTC.